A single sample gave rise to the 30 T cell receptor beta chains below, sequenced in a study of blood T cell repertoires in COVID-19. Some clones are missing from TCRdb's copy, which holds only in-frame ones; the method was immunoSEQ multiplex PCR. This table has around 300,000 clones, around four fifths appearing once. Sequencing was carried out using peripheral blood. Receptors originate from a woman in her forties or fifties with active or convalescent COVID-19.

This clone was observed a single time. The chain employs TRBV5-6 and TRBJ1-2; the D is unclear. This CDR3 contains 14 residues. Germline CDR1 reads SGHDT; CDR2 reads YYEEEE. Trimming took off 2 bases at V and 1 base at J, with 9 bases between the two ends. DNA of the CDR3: TGTGCCAGCAGCTTTCAGGTTCTTAACTATGGCTACACCTTC. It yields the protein CASSFQVLNYGYTF.

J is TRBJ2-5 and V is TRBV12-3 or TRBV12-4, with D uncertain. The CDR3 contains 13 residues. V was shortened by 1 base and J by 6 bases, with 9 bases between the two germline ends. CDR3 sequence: CASSLGPGKTQYF. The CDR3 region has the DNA TGTGCCAGCAGTTTAGGTCCTGGCAAGACCCAGTACTTC.

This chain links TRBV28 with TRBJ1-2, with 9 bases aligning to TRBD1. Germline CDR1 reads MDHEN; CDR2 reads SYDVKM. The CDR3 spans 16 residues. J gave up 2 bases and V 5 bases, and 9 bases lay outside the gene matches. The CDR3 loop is CASSITPGQGNYGYTF. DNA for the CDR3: TGTGCCAGCAGTATAACTCCGGGACAGGGAAACTATGGCTACACCTTC.

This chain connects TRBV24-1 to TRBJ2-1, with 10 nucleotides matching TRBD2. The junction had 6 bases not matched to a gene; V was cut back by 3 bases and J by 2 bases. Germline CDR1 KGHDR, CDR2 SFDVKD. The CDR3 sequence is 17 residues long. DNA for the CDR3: TGTGCCACCAGTGATCCCGCACTAGCGGGAACCTACAATGAGCAGTTCTTC. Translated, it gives CATSDPALAGTYNEQFF.

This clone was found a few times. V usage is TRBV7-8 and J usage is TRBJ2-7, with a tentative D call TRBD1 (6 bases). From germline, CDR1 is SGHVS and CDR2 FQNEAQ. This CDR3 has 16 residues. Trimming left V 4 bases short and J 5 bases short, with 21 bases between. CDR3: CASSYLLPQGFHEQYF. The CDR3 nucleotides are TGTGCCAGCAGCTATCTATTGCCCCAGGGGTTCCACGAGCAGTACTTC.

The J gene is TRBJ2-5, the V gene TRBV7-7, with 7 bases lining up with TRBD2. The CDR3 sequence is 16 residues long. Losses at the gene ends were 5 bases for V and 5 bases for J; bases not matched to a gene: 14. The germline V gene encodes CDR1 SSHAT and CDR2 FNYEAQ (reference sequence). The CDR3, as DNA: TGTGCCAGCAGCAAGTTGGGCGGGGGAGACGGGGAGACCCAGTACTTC. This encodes CASSKLGGGDGETQYF.

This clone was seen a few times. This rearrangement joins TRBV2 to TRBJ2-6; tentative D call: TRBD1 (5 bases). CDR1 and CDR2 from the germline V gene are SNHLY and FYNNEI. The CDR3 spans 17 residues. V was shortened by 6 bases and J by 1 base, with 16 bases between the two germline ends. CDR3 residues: CASSQGAAGSGANVLTF. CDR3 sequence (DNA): TGTGCCAGCAGCCAGGGTGCAGCTGGTTCTGGGGCCAACGTCCTGACTTTC. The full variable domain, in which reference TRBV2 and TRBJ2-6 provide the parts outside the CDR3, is EPEVTQTPSHQVTQMGQEVILRCVPISNHLYFYWYRQILGQKVEFLVSFYNNEISEKSEIFDDQFSVERPDGSNFTLKIRSTKLEDSAMYFCASSQGAAGSGANVLTFGAGSRLTVL.

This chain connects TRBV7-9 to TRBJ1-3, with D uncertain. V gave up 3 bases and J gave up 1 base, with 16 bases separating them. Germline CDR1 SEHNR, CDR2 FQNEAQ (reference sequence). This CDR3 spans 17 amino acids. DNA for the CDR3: TGTGCCAGCAGCTTTAGACCATCTACAGAGTCTGGAAACACCATATATTTT. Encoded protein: CASSFRPSTESGNTIYF.

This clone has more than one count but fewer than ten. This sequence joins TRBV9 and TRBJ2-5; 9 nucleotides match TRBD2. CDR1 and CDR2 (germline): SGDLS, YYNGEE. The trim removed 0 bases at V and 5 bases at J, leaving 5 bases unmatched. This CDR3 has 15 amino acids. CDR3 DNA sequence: TGTGCCAGCAGCGTAGGAGTAGCGGGAGTGGAGACCCAGTACTTC. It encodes CASSVGVAGVETQYF.

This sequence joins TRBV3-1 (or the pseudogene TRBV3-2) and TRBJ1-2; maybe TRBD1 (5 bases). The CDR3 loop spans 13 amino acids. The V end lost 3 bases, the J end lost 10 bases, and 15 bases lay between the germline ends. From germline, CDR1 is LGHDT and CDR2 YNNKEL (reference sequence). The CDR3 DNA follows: TGTGCCAGCAGCCAGACAGTGTCCCTTGCCTACACCTTC. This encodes CASSQTVSLAYTF.

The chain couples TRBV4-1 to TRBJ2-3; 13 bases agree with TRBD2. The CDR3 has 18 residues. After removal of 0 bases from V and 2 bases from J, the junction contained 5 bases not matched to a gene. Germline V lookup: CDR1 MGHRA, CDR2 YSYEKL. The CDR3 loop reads CASSQDQGLAGATDTQYF. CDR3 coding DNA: TGCGCCAGCAGCCAAGATCAAGGACTAGCGGGGGCCACAGATACGCAGTATTTT.

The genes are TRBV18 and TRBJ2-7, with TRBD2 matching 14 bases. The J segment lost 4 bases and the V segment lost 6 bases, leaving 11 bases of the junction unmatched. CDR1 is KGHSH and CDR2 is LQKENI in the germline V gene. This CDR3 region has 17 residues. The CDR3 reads CASSPGTSGSFTYEQYF. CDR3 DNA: TGTGCCAGCTCCCCTGGGACTAGCGGGAGTTTTACGTACGAGCAGTACTTC.

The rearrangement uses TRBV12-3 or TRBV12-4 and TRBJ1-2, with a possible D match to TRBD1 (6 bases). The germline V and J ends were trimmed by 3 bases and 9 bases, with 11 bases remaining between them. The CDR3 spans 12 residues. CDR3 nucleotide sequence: TGTGCCAGCAGTTTCGAACAGGGTAGCTACACCTTC. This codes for CASSFEQGSYTF.

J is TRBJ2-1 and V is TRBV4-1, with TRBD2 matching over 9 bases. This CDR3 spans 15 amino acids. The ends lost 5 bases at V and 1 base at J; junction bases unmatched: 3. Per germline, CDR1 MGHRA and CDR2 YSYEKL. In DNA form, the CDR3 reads TGCGCCAGCAGCGCTAGCGGGACGTCCTACAATGAGCAGTTCTTC. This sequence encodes CASSASGTSYNEQFF.

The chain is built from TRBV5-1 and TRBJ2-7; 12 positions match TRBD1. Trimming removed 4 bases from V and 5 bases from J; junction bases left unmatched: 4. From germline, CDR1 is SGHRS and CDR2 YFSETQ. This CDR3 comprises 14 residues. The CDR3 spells CASSPGTGGHEQYF. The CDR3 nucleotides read TGCGCCAGCAGCCCGGGGACAGGGGGCCACGAGCAGTACTTC.

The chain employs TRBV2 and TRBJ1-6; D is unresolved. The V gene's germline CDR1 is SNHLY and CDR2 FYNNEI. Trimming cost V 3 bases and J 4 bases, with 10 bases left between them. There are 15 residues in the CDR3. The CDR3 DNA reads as TGTGCCAGCAGTGACGGTTCAACTTATAATTCACCCCTCCACTTT. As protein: CASSDGSTYNSPLHF.

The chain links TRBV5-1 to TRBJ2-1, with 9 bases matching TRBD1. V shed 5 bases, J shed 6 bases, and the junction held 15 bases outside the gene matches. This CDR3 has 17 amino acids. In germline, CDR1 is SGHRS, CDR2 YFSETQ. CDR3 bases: TGCGCCAGCAGACTCCTTCCGGGACAGGGTCCCCCCAATGAGCAGTTCTTC. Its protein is CASRLLPGQGPPNEQFF.

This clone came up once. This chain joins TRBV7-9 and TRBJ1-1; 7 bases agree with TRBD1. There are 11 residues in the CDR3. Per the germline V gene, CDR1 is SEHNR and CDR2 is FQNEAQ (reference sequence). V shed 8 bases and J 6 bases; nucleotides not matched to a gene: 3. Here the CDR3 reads CASDRDSEAFF. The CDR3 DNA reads TGTGCCAGCGACAGGGACTCTGAAGCTTTCTTT.

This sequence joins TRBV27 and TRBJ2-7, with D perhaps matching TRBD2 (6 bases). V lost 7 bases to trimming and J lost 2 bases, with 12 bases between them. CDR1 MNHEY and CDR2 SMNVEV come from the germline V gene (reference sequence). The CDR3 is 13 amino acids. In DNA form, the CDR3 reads TGTGCCAGCAAGGGGCGGGGCCCCTACGAGCAGTACTTC. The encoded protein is CASKGRGPYEQYF.

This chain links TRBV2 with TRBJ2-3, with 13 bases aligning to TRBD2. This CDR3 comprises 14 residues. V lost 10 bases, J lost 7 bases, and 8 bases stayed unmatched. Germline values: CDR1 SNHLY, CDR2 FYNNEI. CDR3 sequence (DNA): TGTGCCACTTCGGGACTAGCGGGGATGTATACGCAGTATTTT. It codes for CATSGLAGMYTQYF. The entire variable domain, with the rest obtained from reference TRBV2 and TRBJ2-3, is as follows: EPEVTQTPSHQVTQMGQEVILRCVPISNHLYFYWYRQILGQKVEFLVSFYNNEISEKSEIFDDQFSVERPDGSNFTLKIRSTKLEDSAMYFCATSGLAGMYTQYFGPGTRLTVL.

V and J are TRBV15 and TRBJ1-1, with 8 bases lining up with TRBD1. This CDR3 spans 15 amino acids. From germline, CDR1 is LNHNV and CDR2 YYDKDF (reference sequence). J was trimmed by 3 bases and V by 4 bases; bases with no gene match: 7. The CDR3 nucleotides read TGTGCCACCAGCATTCTACAGGGGGGGTACACTGAAGCTTTCTTT. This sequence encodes CATSILQGGYTEAFF.

The CDR3 here is CASSSEAGNTIYF. For the CDR3, the DNA is TGTGCCAGCAGCTCCGAGGCCGGAAACACCATATATTTT. This chain uses TRBV11-1 with TRBJ1-3; D unresolved. Germline CDR1 SGHAT, CDR2 FQDESV (reference sequence). V was trimmed by 4 bases and J by 4 bases, leaving 8 bases between them. This CDR3 has 13 amino acids.

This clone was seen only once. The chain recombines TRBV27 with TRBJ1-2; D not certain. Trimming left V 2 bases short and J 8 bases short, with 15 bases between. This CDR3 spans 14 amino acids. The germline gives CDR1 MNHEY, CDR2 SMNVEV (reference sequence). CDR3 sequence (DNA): TGTGCCAGCAGTTTAGAGGGCAGCGGTAGGGGCTACACCTTC. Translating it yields CASSLEGSGRGYTF.

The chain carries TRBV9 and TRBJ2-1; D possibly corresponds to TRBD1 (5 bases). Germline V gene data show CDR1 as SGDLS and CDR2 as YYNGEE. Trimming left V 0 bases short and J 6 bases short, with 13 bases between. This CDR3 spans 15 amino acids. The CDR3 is CASSVAGQGFNEQFF. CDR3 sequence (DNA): TGTGCCAGCAGCGTAGCTGGCCAGGGTTTCAATGAGCAGTTCTTC.

CDR3 coding DNA: TGTGCCAGCAGCCACTCCGGGACAAGAAATCAGCCCCAGCATTTT. Encoded protein: CASSHSGTRNQPQHF. The gene calls are TRBV7-2 and TRBJ1-5; the D gene is possibly TRBD1 (6 bases). The CDR3 is made up of 15 amino acids. Germline V gene sequence: CDR1 SGHTA, CDR2 FQGNSA. V dropped 5 bases and J dropped 4 bases, with 15 bases sitting between them.

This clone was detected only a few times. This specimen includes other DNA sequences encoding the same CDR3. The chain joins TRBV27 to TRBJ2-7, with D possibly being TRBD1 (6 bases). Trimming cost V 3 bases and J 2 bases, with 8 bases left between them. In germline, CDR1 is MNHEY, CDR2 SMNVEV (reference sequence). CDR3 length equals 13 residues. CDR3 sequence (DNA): TGTGCCAGCAGTTTTGGACAGACCTACGAGCAGTACTTC. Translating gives CASSFGQTYEQYF.

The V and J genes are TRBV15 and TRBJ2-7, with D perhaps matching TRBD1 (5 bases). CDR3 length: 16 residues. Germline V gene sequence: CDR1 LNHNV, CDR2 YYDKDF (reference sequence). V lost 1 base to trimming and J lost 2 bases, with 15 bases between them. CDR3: CATSRVGRGATYEQYF. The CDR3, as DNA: TGTGCCACCAGCAGAGTGGGAAGGGGCGCAACCTACGAGCAGTACTTC.

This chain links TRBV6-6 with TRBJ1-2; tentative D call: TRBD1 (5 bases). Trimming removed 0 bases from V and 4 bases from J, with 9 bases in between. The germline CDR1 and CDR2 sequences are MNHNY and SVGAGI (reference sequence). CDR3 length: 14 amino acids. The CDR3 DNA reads TGTGCCAGCAGTTACTCGGAGGGGACCTATGGCTACACCTTC. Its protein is CASSYSEGTYGYTF.

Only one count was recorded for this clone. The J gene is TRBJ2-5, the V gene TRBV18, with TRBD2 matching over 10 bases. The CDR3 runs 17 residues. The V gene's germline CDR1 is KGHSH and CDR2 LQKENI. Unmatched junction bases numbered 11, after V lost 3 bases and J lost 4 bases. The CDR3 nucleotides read TGTGCCAGCTCACCCTCTCCACAGCGGGAGGGCCGAGAGACCCAGTACTTC. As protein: CASSPSPQREGRETQYF.

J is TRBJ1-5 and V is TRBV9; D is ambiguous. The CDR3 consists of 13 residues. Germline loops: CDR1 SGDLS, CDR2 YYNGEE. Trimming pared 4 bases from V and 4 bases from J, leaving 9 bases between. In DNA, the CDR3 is TGTGCCAGCAGCCAAAGCCTTAATCAGCCCCAGCATTTT. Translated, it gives CASSQSLNQPQHF.